The clone carrying this TCR beta chain was recorded a few times. This sample was included in a study of OX40 agonist ivuxolimab in advanced cancers. Study-wide background: Patients were approximately 80% male with ages roughly 20 to 90, mean about 65. Among those treated, three patients had partial responses, one with hepatocellular carcinoma and two with cutaneous melanoma.

Generated by immunoSEQ multiplex PCR, the TCRdb table keeps only in-frame clones and is missing some. The sample yields around 38,000 clones, 78% seen once. There are 14 residues in the CDR3. CDR1 and CDR2 (germline): SGHTA, FQGTGA. V was clipped by 4 bases and J by 3 bases, with 12 bases between them. The rearrangement links TRBV7-3 to TRBJ1-2; weak D call: TRBD1 (6 bases). The sequenced sample was CD4+ or CD8+ T cells sorted from blood, obtained in a trial of the OX40 agonist ivuxolimab. This clonotype was sampled from an adult with an advanced solid tumor such as melanoma, head and neck, liver or kidney cancer. The CDR3 DNA is TGTGCCAGCAGCTCTACGGCAGGGGACTATGGCTACACCTTC. Translation gives CASSSTAGDYGYTF.